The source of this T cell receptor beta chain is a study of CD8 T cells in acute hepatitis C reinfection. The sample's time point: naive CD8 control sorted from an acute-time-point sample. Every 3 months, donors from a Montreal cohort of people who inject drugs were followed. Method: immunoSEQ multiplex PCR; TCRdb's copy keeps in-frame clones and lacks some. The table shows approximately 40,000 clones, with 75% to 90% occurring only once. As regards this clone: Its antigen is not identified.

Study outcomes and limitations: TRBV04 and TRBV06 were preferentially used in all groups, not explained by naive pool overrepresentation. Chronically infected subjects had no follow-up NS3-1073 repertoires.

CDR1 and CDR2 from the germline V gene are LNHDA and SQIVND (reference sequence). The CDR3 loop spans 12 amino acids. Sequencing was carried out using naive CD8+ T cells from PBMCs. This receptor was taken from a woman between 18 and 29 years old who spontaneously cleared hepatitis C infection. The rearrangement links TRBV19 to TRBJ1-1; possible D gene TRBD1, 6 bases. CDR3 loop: CAAGQLNTEAFF. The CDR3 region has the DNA TGTGCAGCGGGACAACTGAACACTGAAGCTTTCTTT.